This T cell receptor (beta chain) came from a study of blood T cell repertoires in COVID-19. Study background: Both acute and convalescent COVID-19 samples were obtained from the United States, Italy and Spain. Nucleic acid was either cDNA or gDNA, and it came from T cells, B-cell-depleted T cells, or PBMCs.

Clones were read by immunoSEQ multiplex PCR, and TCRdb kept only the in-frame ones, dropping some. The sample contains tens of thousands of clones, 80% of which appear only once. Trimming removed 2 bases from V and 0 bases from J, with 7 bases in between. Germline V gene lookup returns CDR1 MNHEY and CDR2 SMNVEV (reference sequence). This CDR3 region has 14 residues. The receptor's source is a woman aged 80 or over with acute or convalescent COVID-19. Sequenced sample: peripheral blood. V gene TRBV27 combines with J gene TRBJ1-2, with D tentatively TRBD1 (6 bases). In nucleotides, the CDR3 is TGTGCCAGCAGTTTAAGGGGGTCTAACTATGGCTACACCTTC. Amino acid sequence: CASSLRGSNYGYTF.